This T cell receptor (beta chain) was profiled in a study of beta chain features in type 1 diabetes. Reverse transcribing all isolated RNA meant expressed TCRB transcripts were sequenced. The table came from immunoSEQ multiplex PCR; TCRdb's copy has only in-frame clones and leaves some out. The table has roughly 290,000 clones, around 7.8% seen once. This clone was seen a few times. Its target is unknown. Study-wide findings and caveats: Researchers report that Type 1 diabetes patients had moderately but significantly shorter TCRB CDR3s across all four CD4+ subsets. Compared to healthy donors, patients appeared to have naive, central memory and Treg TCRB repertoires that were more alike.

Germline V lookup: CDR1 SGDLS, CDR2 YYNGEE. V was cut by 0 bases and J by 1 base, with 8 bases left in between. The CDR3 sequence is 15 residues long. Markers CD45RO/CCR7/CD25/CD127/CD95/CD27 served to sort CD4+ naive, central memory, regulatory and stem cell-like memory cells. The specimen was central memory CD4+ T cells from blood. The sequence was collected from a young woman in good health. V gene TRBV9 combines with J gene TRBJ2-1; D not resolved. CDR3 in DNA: TGTGCCAGCAGCGTAGACTACATTTCCTACAATGAGCAGTTCTTC. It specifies CASSVDYISYNEQFF.